A single T cell receptor beta chain is shown here with its context. These data are taken from a study of shared clonotypes between healthy human individuals. Study summary: Ranging from 18 to 49 in age, donors were a couple of women and three men.

Donors were healthy HIV-negative adults without recently reported acute infections or vaccinations. There are 14 residues in the CDR3. Trimming stripped 2 bases from V and 2 bases from J, with 9 bases between. Per germline, CDR1 SEHNR and CDR2 FQNEAQ (reference sequence). In the sorted-subset replicate PCRs, approximately 200 ng DNA, 25,000 to 30,000 T cell genomes, was used. Produced via immunoSEQ multiplex PCR; TCRdb's table is partial and in-frame only. The table has hundreds of thousands of clones, roughly 70% seen once. V gene TRBV7-9 combines with J gene TRBJ2-5, with a tentative D call TRBD2 (6 bases). The source material was memory CD4+ T cells sorted from blood. Subset here: CD45RA-negative fraction. The receptor was derived from a man younger than 40 in good health. The CDR3 DNA is TGTGCCAGCAGCTTATCGGGGGTTCAAGAGACCCAGTACTTC. It yields the protein CASSLSGVQETQYF.